Each of the 15 T cell receptor beta chains below was sequenced from the same sample in a study of CD8 T cells in ankylosing spondylitis. MiXCR, applied by TCRdb to the 5' RACE reads, yields one record per CDR3 protein. This table has 750,000 to 850,000 distinct CDR3 sequences, approximately 10% appearing once. These receptors have no known antigen. Findings and limits, study-wide: What seemed typical of ankylosing spondylitis blood was a TCR beta motif built from 7 or 8 highly homologous variants.

Input material: blood, either unsorted or a sorted T cell fraction (not recorded which). These receptors were obtained from a male donor with ankylosing spondylitis.

The gene calls are TRBV28 and TRBJ1-2, with a possible D match to TRBD1 (6 bases). CDR1 is MDHEN and CDR2 is SYDVKM in the germline V gene. The ends were cut back, 1 base at V and 8 bases at J, with 14 bases in the middle. The CDR3 is made up of 14 amino acids. CDR3: CASSLSSGVGGYTF. Here the CDR3 DNA reads TGTGCCAGCAGTTTATCCTCAGGGGTGGGAGGCTACACCTTC.

This clonotype was counted many times. This chain links TRBV7-2 with TRBJ2-3, with TRBD1 identical over 10 bases. Germline V gene data show CDR1 as SGHTA and CDR2 as FQGNSA. This CDR3 is built from 14 residues. Germline trimming cut 5 bases from V and 5 bases from J; bases unmatched to any gene: 4. The CDR3 loop reads CASSRTGGEDTQYF. In DNA form, the CDR3 reads TGTGCCAGCAGCCGGACAGGGGGTGAAGATACGCAGTATTTT.

V is TRBV5-1 and J is TRBJ2-6; D might be TRBD2 (6 bases). This CDR3 has 14 residues. Looked up from germline, CDR1 is SGHRS and CDR2 is YFSETQ. The V end lost 7 bases, the J end lost 4 bases, and 12 bases lay between the germline ends. The CDR3 protein is CASGEDSGANVLTF. The DNA for the CDR3 is TGCGCCAGCGGGGAGGACTCCGGGGCCAACGTCCTGACTTTC.

This chain connects TRBV15 to TRBJ2-2, with D maybe TRBD2 (5 bases). The CDR3 has 16 residues. V was shortened by 1 base and J by 0 bases, with 9 bases between the two germline ends. Germline-derived CDR1 and CDR2 are LNHNV and YYDKDF (reference sequence). CDR3 amino acids: CATSRAWTSNTGELFF. CDR3 DNA sequence: TGTGCCACCAGCAGAGCCTGGACTTCGAACACCGGGGAGCTGTTTTTT.

This clonotype was counted between two and nine times. The chain uses TRBV6-1 and TRBJ2-1; 9 bases are a match to TRBD2. The V and J ends lost 7 bases and 4 bases, in that order; junction bases with no gene match: 11. Germline CDR1 and CDR2: MNHNS and SASEGT. The CDR3 runs to 16 residues. Here the CDR3 reads CASKARGRASYNEQFF. The CDR3 coding sequence is TGTGCCAGCAAAGCTCGCGGGAGGGCCAGTTACAATGAGCAGTTCTTC.

V is TRBV11-2 and J is TRBJ2-1; D may be TRBD2 (6 bases). V was clipped by 3 bases and J by 5 bases, with 23 bases between them. Per the germline V gene, CDR1 is SGHAT and CDR2 is FQNNGV. The CDR3 spans 18 residues. The CDR3 is CASSFRPRDSGNNNEQFF. Here the CDR3 DNA reads TGTGCCAGCAGCTTCCGACCGAGGGATAGCGGAAATAACAATGAGCAGTTCTTC.

This rearrangement joins TRBV20-1 to TRBJ2-3, with 8 bases matching TRBD1. CDR1 is DFQATT and CDR2 is SNEGSKA in the germline V gene (reference sequence). With V trimmed by 5 bases and J by 1 base, 5 bases remained unmatched. The CDR3 has 14 amino acids. CDR3 amino acids: CSASEGQGTDTQYF. The CDR3 region has the DNA TGCAGTGCTTCGGAGGGACAGGGCACAGATACGCAGTATTTT.

The chain recombines TRBV6-5 with TRBJ1-1; no clear D. This CDR3 is 13 amino acids long. CDR1 and CDR2 from the germline V gene are MNHEY and SVGAGI. V lost 0 bases, J lost 11 bases, and 13 bases lay in between. The CDR3 sequence is CASSYSTPHGAFF. Written as DNA, the CDR3 is TGTGCCAGCAGTTACTCAACACCCCATGGGGCTTTCTTT.

The table lists this clonotype with a few counts. This rearrangement joins TRBV10-3 to TRBJ2-1, with D tentatively TRBD1 (6 bases). Trimming took 2 bases from V and 0 from J, leaving 11 bases between them. The CDR3 runs to 16 residues. Germline V lookup: CDR1 ENHRY, CDR2 SYGVKD. The CDR3 DNA sequence: TGTGCCATCAGTGAGCTGGGACATAGCTCCTACAATGAGCAGTTCTTC. The encoded protein is CAISELGHSSYNEQFF.

This clonotype turned up a few times. This sequence joins TRBV5-1 and TRBJ2-7, with 7 positions matching TRBD1. The CDR3 totals 16 residues. CDR1 and CDR2 from the germline V gene are SGHRS and YFSETQ. V dropped 0 bases and J dropped 0; count of bases not matched to a gene: 6. The CDR3 loop is CASSLDRGGGSYEQYF. CDR3 DNA sequence: TGCGCCAGCAGCTTGGACAGGGGCGGAGGCTCCTACGAGCAGTACTTC.

This clonotype was observed a few times. The chain couples TRBV5-5 to TRBJ2-7; D is unclear. CDR1 and CDR2 (germline): SGHKS, YYEKEE (reference sequence). The CDR3 runs 13 residues. Trimming took off 4 bases at V and 6 bases at J, with 14 bases between the two ends. The CDR3 nucleotides read TGTGCCAGCAGCACCTACACGGCCGCCGAGCAGTACTTC. This encodes CASSTYTAAEQYF.

CDR3 loop: CASSPGVPADTQYF. The DNA for the CDR3 is TGCGCCAGCAGCCCTGGTGTCCCGGCAGATACGCAGTATTTT. This rearrangement joins TRBV5-1 to TRBJ2-3; no definite D call. Germline V gene lookup returns CDR1 SGHRS and CDR2 YFSETQ. Trimming removed 4 bases at V and 4 bases at J, with 13 bases between. The CDR3 length is 14 residues.

This clonotype was detected many times. One end of the junction fails to match germline, which may point to a read error. The J gene is TRBJ2-7, the V gene TRBV20-1, with 12 bases matching TRBD2. Germline lookup yields CDR1 DFQATT and CDR2 SNEGSKA (reference sequence). The CDR3 contains 14 residues. The CDR3 here is CSSSGRAIFYEQYF. Written as DNA, the CDR3 is TGCAGTTCTAGCGGGAGGGCCATATTCTACGAGCAGTACTTC.

The gene calls are TRBV5-1 and TRBJ2-7; 8 bases align to TRBD1. V gave up 3 bases and J gave up 2 bases; unmatched junction bases: 4. Germline CDR1 reads SGHRS; CDR2 reads YFSETQ. This CDR3 is 14 amino acids long. CDR3 in DNA: TGCGCCAGCAGCTGGACAGGGATGACCTACGAGCAGTACTTC. Protein: CASSWTGMTYEQYF.

In this sample, this clonotype turned up a few times. The chain is built from TRBV6-1 and TRBJ2-1; possible D gene TRBD2, 5 bases. V lost 6 bases and J lost 4, with 16 bases in between. The CDR3 runs to 15 residues. Per the germline V gene, CDR1 is MNHNS and CDR2 is SASEGT. This CDR3 reads CASSLGGAPYNEQFF. CDR3 sequence (DNA): TGTGCCAGCAGCCTCGGAGGCGCTCCGTACAATGAGCAGTTCTTC.